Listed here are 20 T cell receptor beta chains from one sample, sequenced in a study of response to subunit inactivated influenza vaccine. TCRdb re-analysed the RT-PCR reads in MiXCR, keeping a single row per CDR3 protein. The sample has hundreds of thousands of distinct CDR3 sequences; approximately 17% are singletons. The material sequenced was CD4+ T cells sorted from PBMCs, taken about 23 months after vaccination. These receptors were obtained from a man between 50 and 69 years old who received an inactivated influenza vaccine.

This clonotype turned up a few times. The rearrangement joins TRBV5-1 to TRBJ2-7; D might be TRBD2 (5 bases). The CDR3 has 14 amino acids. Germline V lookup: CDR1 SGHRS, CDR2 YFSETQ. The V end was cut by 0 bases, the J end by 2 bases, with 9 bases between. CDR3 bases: TGCGCCAGCAGCTTGGCCGTCGGGGCCTACGAGCAGTACTTC. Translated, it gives CASSLAVGAYEQYF.

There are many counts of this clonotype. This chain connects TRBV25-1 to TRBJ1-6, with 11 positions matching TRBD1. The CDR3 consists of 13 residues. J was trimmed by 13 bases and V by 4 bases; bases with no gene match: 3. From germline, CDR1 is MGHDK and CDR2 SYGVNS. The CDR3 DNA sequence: TGTGCCAGCAGTGCGCGGGACAGGGGGCCCCTCCACTTT. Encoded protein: CASSARDRGPLHF.

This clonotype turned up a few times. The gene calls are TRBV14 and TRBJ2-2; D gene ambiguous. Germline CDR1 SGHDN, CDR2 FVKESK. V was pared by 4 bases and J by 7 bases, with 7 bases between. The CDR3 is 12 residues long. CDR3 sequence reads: CASSPQSGELFF. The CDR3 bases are TGTGCCAGCAGCCCCCAGAGCGGGGAGCTGTTTTTT.

CDR3 coding DNA: TGTGCCAGCAGCTCGAGGCTCAAAACTGAAGCTTTCTTT. Residues: CASSSRLKTEAFF. The V and J genes are TRBV11-2 and TRBJ1-1; D is unresolved. V gave up 4 bases and J gave up 5 bases, with 11 bases separating them. The CDR3 runs to 13 residues. Germline V lookup: CDR1 SGHAT, CDR2 FQNNGV.

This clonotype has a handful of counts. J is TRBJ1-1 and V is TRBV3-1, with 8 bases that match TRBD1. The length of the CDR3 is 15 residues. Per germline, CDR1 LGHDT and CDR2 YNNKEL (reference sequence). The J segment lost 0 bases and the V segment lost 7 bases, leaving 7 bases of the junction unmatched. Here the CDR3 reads CASNHGQGMNTEAFF. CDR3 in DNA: TGTGCCAGCAACCATGGACAGGGAATGAACACTGAAGCTTTCTTT. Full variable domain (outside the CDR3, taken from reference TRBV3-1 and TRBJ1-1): DTAVSQTPKYLVTQMGNDKSIKCEQNLGHDTMYWYKQDSKKFLKIMFSYNNKELIINETVPNRFSPKSPDKAHLNLHINSLELGDSAVYFCASNHGQGMNTEAFFGQGTRLTVV.

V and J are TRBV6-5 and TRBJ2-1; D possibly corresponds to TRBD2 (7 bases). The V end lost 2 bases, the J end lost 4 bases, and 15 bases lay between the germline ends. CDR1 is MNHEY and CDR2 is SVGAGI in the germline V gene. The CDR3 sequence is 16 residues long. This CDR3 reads CASSYGGGQTYNEQFF. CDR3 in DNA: TGTGCCAGCAGTTACGGGGGGGGACAAACTTACAATGAGCAGTTCTTC.

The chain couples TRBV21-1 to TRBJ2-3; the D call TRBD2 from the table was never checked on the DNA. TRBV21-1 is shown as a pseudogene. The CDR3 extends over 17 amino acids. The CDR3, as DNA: TGTGCCAGCAGCAAATCCAAGGGGGGACTAGCGGGAGCGCCGCAGTATTTT. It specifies CASSKSKGGLAGAPQYF.

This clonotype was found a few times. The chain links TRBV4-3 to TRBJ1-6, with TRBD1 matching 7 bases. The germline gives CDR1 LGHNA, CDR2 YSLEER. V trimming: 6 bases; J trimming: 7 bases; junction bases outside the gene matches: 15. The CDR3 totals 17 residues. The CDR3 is CASRLSAGQWMNSPLHF. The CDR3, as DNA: TGCGCCAGCAGACTTAGCGCGGGACAGTGGATGAATTCACCCCTCCACTTT.

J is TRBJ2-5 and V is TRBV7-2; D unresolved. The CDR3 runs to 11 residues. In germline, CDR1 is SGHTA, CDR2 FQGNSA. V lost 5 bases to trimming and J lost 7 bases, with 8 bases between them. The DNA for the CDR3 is TGTGCCAGCAGCCCTCTTGTGACCCAGTACTTC. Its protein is CASSPLVTQYF.

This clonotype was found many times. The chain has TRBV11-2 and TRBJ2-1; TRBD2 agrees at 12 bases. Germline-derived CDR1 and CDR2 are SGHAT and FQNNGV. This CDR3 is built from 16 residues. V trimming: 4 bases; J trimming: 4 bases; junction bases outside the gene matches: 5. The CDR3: CASSSRTSGEYNEQFF. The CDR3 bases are TGTGCCAGCAGCTCCCGGACTAGCGGGGAATACAATGAGCAGTTCTTC.

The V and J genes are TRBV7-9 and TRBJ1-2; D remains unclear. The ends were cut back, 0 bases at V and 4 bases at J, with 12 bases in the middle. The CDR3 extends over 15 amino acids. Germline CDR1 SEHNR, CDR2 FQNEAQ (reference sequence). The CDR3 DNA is TGTGCCAGCAGCTTAGCGCCCGGGGTTCTCTATGGCTACACCTTC. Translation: CASSLAPGVLYGYTF. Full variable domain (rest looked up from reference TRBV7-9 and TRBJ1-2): DTGVSQNPRHKITKRGQNVTFRCDPISEHNRLYWYRQTLGQGPEFLTYFQNEAQLEKSRLLSDRFSAERPKGSFSTLEIQRTEQGDSAMYLCASSLAPGVLYGYTFGSGTRLTVV.

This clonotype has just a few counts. The CDR3 nucleotides are TGTGCCAGCAGCAAAGGGGCAGCAACTAACTATGGCTACACCTTC. Translating it yields CASSKGAATNYGYTF. V usage is TRBV21-1 and J usage is TRBJ1-2. TRBV21-1 is classified as a pseudogene. The CDR3 extends over 15 amino acids.

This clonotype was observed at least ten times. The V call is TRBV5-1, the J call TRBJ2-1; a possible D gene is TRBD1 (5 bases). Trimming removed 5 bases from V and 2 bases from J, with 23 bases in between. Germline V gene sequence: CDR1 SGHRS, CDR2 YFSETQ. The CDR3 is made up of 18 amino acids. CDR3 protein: CASRLSLAPGSTYNEQFF. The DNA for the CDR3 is TGCGCCAGCAGACTCAGTCTCGCCCCAGGGTCCACCTACAATGAGCAGTTCTTC.

The CDR3 nucleotides are TGTGCCAGCAGACGACTAGCGGGGTCTACCGGGGAGCTGTTTTTT. It translates to CASRRLAGSTGELFF. V is TRBV6-1 and J is TRBJ2-2; the match to TRBD2 covers 11 bases. The ends lost 6 bases at V and 5 bases at J; junction bases unmatched: 5. The CDR3 has 15 amino acids. Germline CDR1 is MNHNS and CDR2 is SASEGT.

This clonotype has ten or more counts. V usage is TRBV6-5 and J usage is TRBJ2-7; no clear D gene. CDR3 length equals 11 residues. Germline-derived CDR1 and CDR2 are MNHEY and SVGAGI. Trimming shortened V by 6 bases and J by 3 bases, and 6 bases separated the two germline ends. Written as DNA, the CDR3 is TGTGCCAGCAGCCGACTCTACGAGCAGTACTTC. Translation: CASSRLYEQYF.

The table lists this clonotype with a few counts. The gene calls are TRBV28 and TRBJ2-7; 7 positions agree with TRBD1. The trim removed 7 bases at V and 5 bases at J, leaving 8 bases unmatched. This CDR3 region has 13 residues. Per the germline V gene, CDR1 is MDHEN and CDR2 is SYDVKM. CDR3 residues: CASKPTGTNEQYF. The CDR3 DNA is TGTGCCAGCAAACCGACAGGGACCAACGAGCAGTACTTC.

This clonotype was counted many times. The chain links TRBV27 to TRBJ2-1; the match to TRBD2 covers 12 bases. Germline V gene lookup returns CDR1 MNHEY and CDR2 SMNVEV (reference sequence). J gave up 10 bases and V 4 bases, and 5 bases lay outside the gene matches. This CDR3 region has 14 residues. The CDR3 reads CASSSLAGGREQFF. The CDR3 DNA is TGTGCCAGCAGTTCACTAGCGGGAGGTCGGGAGCAGTTCTTC.

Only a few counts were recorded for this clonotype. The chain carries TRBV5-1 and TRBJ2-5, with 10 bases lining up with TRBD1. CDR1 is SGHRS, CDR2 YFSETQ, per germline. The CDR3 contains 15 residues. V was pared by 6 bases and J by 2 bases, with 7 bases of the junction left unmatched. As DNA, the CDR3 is TGCGCCAGCAAGTGGGGACAGGGGACACAAGAGACCCAGTACTTC. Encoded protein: CASKWGQGTQETQYF.

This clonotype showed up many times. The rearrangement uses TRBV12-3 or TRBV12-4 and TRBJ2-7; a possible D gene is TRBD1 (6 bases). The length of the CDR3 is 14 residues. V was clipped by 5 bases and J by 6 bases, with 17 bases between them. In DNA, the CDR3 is TGTGCCAGCAGTCCTCTACTGGCAGGGGTCGAGCAGTACTTC. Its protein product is CASSPLLAGVEQYF.

DNA for the CDR3: TGTGCCAGTAGTATGTCTCCCTACAATGAGCAGTTCTTC. Its translation is CASSMSPYNEQFF. J is TRBJ2-1 and V is TRBV19; D ambiguous. Trimming removed 3 bases at V and 2 bases at J, with 5 bases between. CDR1 is LNHDA and CDR2 is SQIVND in the germline V gene (reference sequence). CDR3 length: 13 amino acids.